The 32 T cell receptor beta chains below were found in one sample sequenced in a study of T-cell memory formation after mild COVID-19. TCRdb analysed the 5' RACE reads with MiXCR anew, one entry per CDR3 protein. The sample has approximately 150,000 distinct CDR3 sequences, approximately 5.7% seen once. The material sequenced was PBMCs or a T cell subset sorted from them (not recorded which). Receptors originate from an adult woman who had mild COVID-19 (a few samples of this study predate the infection). Cell type and time point are not known.

This clonotype was found a few times. This CDR3 reads CASSGGGSYNSPLHF. CDR3 DNA sequence: TGTGCCAGCAGTGGCGGGGGCTCCTATAATTCACCCCTCCACTTT. The chain employs TRBV12-3 or TRBV12-4 and TRBJ1-6; TRBD1 is a possible D gene (5 bases). CDR3 length: 15 amino acids. The ends were cut back, 5 bases at V and 0 bases at J, with 8 bases in the middle.

This clonotype was counted ten times or more. V is TRBV12-3 or TRBV12-4 and J is TRBJ2-7; tentative D call: TRBD2 (6 bases). With 8 bases removed from V and 2 bases from J, the gap between germline ends came to 13 bases. The CDR3 runs to 13 residues. CDR3 sequence: CASALEGTYEQYF. Here the CDR3 DNA reads TGTGCCAGCGCTTTGGAGGGCACCTACGAGCAGTACTTC.

The chain recombines TRBV12-3 or TRBV12-4 with TRBJ1-6, with 8 nucleotides matching TRBD1. The junction had 8 bases not matched to a gene; V was cut back by 5 bases and J by 2 bases. This CDR3 spans 17 amino acids. CDR3 bases: TGTGCCAGCAGTATCCGGGACAGGCCTCCCTATAATTCACCCCTCCACTTT. Translated, it gives CASSIRDRPPYNSPLHF.

The V and J genes are TRBV5-5 and TRBJ1-2; weak D call: TRBD1 (5 bases). This CDR3 is 12 amino acids long. V shed 4 bases and J shed 8 bases, with 12 bases lying between them. Germline V gene lookup returns CDR1 SGHKS and CDR2 YYEKEE (reference sequence). The CDR3 sequence is CASSQGLRGYTF. CDR3 nucleotide sequence: TGTGCCAGCAGCCAGGGACTGCGAGGCTACACCTTC.

This clonotype has a count of ten or more. The junction differs from germline at one of its ends, possibly a read error. This chain connects TRBV6-5 to TRBJ2-4; D is possibly TRBD1 (6 bases). CDR3 length: 18 amino acids. The V gene's germline CDR1 is MNHEY and CDR2 SVGAGI. The CDR3 protein is CASSHRGNLRGAQNIQYF. CDR3 sequence (DNA): TGTGCCAGCAGTCACCGCGGCAACCTCAGGGGAGCCCAAAACATTCAGTACTTC.

J is TRBJ2-1 and V is TRBV20-1; perhaps TRBD2 as D (5 bases). Trimming pared 5 bases from V and 7 bases from J, leaving 15 bases between. Germline V gene data show CDR1 as DFQATT and CDR2 as SNEGSKA (reference sequence). CDR3 length: 13 amino acids. CDR3 sequence: CSASPGRRNEQFF. For the CDR3, the DNA is TGCAGTGCTTCCCCCGGTCGGAGGAATGAGCAGTTCTTC.

This chain connects TRBV20-1 to TRBJ1-2; 8 bases align to TRBD1. The germline V gene encodes CDR1 DFQATT and CDR2 SNEGSKA (reference sequence). CDR3 length: 14 residues. Unmatched junction bases numbered 4, after V lost 2 bases and J lost 2 bases. The CDR3 DNA reads as TGCAGTGCTAGACAGGGGGCAAGAAACTATGGCTACACCTTC. Protein: CSARQGARNYGYTF.

There are many counts of this clonotype. This sequence joins TRBV13 and TRBJ1-6; D is perhaps TRBD1 (6 bases). Germline V gene sequence: CDR1 PRHDT, CDR2 FYEKMQ (reference sequence). V gave up 6 bases and J gave up 6 bases, with 9 bases separating them. The CDR3 extends over 13 amino acids. The CDR3 here is CASRQGGNSPLHF. In DNA, the CDR3 is TGTGCCAGCAGACAAGGGGGTAATTCACCCCTCCACTTT.

This clonotype was counted ten times or more. CDR3 nucleotides: TGCGCCAGCAGCCAAGATTTTAGCGGGAGTAGCTACAATGAGCAGTTCTTC. Translated: CASSQDFSGSSYNEQFF. The chain carries TRBV4-3 and TRBJ2-1, with 9 bases identical to TRBD2. V lost 0 bases and J lost 3; bases outside the gene matches: 6. Germline loops: CDR1 LGHNA, CDR2 YSLEER. The CDR3 extends over 17 amino acids.

This clonotype turned up a few times. The CDR3 reads CASSPQSFLKRETQYF. In nucleotides, the CDR3 is TGTGCCAGCAGCCCCCAGTCGTTCCTAAAACGGGAGACCCAGTACTTC. The chain has TRBV7-2 and TRBJ2-5, with D hard to call. V lost 5 bases and J lost 5, with 21 bases in between. The V gene's germline CDR1 is SGHTA and CDR2 FQGNSA. The CDR3 is 16 amino acids.

Many counts were recorded for this clonotype. The CDR3 DNA sequence: TGTGCCATCAGTGATGGGCGGAGTGAGCAGTTCTTC. Its translation is CAISDGRSEQFF. The chain carries TRBV10-3 and TRBJ2-1; D uncertain. The CDR3 covers 12 residues. Germline V lookup: CDR1 ENHRY, CDR2 SYGVKD. V was cut by 3 bases and J by 9 bases, with 9 bases left in between.

There are many counts of this clonotype. The rearrangement joins TRBV5-1 to TRBJ1-1; 9 nucleotides align to TRBD1. Germline trimming cut 0 bases from V and 0 bases from J; bases unmatched to any gene: 15. The germline CDR1 and CDR2 sequences are SGHRS and YFSETQ. The length of the CDR3 is 20 residues. The CDR3 DNA reads TGCGCCAGCAGCTTGGGTACAGGGGGCCCACGCAACAGCATGAACACTGAAGCTTTCTTT. Protein sequence: CASSLGTGGPRNSMNTEAFF.

The table lists this clonotype with many counts. V and J are TRBV5-1 and TRBJ1-1; 10 bases are shared with TRBD1. This CDR3 region has 14 residues. Germline trimming cut 4 bases from V and 5 bases from J; bases unmatched to any gene: 5. Germline V gene lookup returns CDR1 SGHRS and CDR2 YFSETQ. The chain's CDR3 is CASSLPGQGTEAFF. The CDR3 bases are TGCGCCAGCAGCCTTCCGGGACAGGGGACTGAAGCTTTCTTT.

The V and J genes are TRBV13 and TRBJ2-7, with D unclear. The CDR3 spans 14 residues. Germline CDR1 and CDR2: PRHDT and FYEKMQ (reference sequence). V was shortened by 1 base and J by 2 bases, with 9 bases between the two germline ends. The CDR3 nucleotides are TGTGCCAGCAGCTTAGTCGGCAGAGCCTACGAGCAGTACTTC. Amino acid sequence: CASSLVGRAYEQYF.

This clonotype appeared a few times. The chain links TRBV7-9 to TRBJ1-1; possibly TRBD1 for D (6 bases). Germline V gene sequence: CDR1 SEHNR, CDR2 FQNEAQ (reference sequence). V lost 5 bases to trimming and J lost 6 bases, with 19 bases between them. The CDR3 runs 15 residues. The CDR3 region has the DNA TGTGCCAGCAGCCCTCGAGGGGGTAGCAGCCCTGAAGCTTTCTTT. Residues: CASSPRGGSSPEAFF.

This clonotype was detected ten times or more. The CDR3 is CASSEWGVLSPLHF. CDR3 sequence (DNA): TGTGCCAGCAGTGAATGGGGAGTGTTGTCACCCCTCCACTTT. The chain joins TRBV6-1 to TRBJ1-6; no definite D call. The V end was cut by 2 bases, the J end by 10 bases, with 12 bases between. CDR1 and CDR2 (germline): MNHNS, SASEGT. The CDR3 loop spans 14 amino acids.

This sequence joins TRBV29-1 and TRBJ1-2, with 7 bases lining up with TRBD1. The V gene's germline CDR1 is SQVTM and CDR2 ANQGSEA. Trimming took 2 bases from V and 2 from J; bases not matched to a gene: 5. This CDR3 spans 14 amino acids. CDR3 residues: CSVENPGQNYGYTF. The CDR3 DNA reads as TGCAGCGTTGAAAACCCGGGACAGAACTATGGCTACACCTTC.

There are a few counts of this clonotype. V gene TRBV24-1 combines with J gene TRBJ2-1; D may be TRBD2 (6 bases). The CDR3 is 16 amino acids. Trimming removed 7 bases from V and 4 bases from J, with 19 bases in between. The germline V gene has CDR1 KGHDR and CDR2 SFDVKD. CDR3 DNA sequence: TGTGCCACCAGCGATCTCCGAGCGGGTCTATACAATGAGCAGTTCTTC. Translated, it gives CATSDLRAGLYNEQFF.

V and J are TRBV6-5 and TRBJ1-5, with 7 bases fitting TRBD1. Per germline, CDR1 MNHEY and CDR2 SVGAGI. The V gene end was trimmed by 6 bases and the J gene end by 3 bases; junction bases not matched to a gene: 5. The CDR3 sequence is 14 residues long. CDR3 nucleotides: TGTGCCAGCAGAAGCGGGACAGCCAATCAGCCCCAGCATTTT. Its protein product is CASRSGTANQPQHF.

In its sample, this clonotype was seen a few times. The chain links TRBV20-1 to TRBJ2-5; 9 bases map to TRBD2. The CDR3 spans 14 residues. Germline lookup yields CDR1 DFQATT and CDR2 SNEGSKA (reference sequence). Unmatched junction bases numbered 6, after V lost 3 bases and J lost 4 bases. The CDR3 sequence: CSASLAGVGETQYF. Here the CDR3 DNA reads TGCAGTGCTAGTTTAGCGGGAGTGGGAGAGACCCAGTACTTC.

This clonotype was detected only a few times. This chain links TRBV12-3 or TRBV12-4 with TRBJ2-2; D is possibly TRBD1 (6 bases). The CDR3 sequence is 14 residues long. Trimming removed 5 bases from V and 6 bases from J, with 13 bases in between. CDR3 DNA sequence: TGTGCCAGCAGTCCCAGGACAGAGTCCGGGGAGCTGTTTTTT. Protein sequence: CASSPRTESGELFF.

This clonotype showed up many times. The genes are TRBV5-6 and TRBJ2-3; D possibly matches TRBD1 or TRBD2 (5 bases each). The CDR3 length is 16 residues. Germline V lookup: CDR1 SGHDT, CDR2 YYEEEE. Trimming cost V 3 bases and J 5 bases, with 19 bases left between them. CDR3 sequence reads: CASSWTLGVKKDTQYF. CDR3 nucleotide sequence: TGTGCCAGCAGCTGGACACTAGGGGTTAAAAAAGATACGCAGTATTTT.

In this sample, this clonotype turned up a few times. The V and J genes are TRBV9 and TRBJ2-3, with D possibly TRBD2 on 6 matching bases. Trimming took off 0 bases at V and 0 bases at J, with 17 bases between the two ends. The CDR3 totals 18 residues. Per the germline V gene, CDR1 is SGDLS and CDR2 is YYNGEE. CDR3 DNA: TGTGCCAGCAGCGTAGGTCTGCGGGGCGCCAAAAGCACAGATACGCAGTATTTT. The encoded protein is CASSVGLRGAKSTDTQYF.

This chain connects TRBV18 to TRBJ2-5, with D hard to call. The germline V and J ends were trimmed by 3 bases and 9 bases, with 20 bases remaining between them. CDR3 size: 15 residues. Germline CDR1 reads KGHSH; CDR2 reads LQKENI. CDR3 DNA: TGTGCCAGCTCACCCGTCTTAGGGTTGGAGAAGCCCCAGTACTTC. It yields the protein CASSPVLGLEKPQYF.

This clonotype occurred a few times. The rearrangement links TRBV6-5 to TRBJ1-5; TRBD1 is a possible D gene (6 bases). The germline V gene encodes CDR1 MNHEY and CDR2 SVGAGI. Trimming cost V 4 bases and J 5 bases, with 9 bases left between them. This CDR3 is built from 13 residues. CDR3 sequence (DNA): TGTGCCAGCAGTTCTAAGGGGGATCAGCCCCAGCATTTT. As protein: CASSSKGDQPQHF.

This clonotype was recorded a few times. The rearrangement joins TRBV5-1 to TRBJ1-2, with 9 bases lining up with TRBD1. Losses at the gene ends were 3 bases for V and 7 bases for J; bases not matched to a gene: 10. This CDR3 has 15 amino acids. The germline V gene encodes CDR1 SGHRS and CDR2 YFSETQ. CDR3 protein: CASSSGAGQGLGYTF. The DNA for the CDR3 is TGCGCCAGCAGCTCGGGAGCGGGACAGGGCCTTGGCTACACCTTC.

This clonotype appeared many times. The chain employs TRBV7-3 and TRBJ2-3, with 12 bases matching TRBD2. Germline CDR1 SGHTA, CDR2 FQGTGA. Trimming at V came to 1 base and at J to 0 bases, leaving 5 bases not matched to a gene. The CDR3 extends over 18 amino acids. CDR3 loop: CASSLMASGGASTDTQYF. The CDR3 bases are TGTGCCAGCAGCTTAATGGCTAGCGGGGGGGCTAGCACAGATACGCAGTATTTT.

This clonotype has at least ten counts. This chain uses TRBV5-5 with TRBJ2-3; 11 bases are shared with TRBD2. CDR1 is SGHKS and CDR2 is YYEKEE in the germline V gene (reference sequence). V gave up 0 bases and J gave up 0 bases; unmatched junction bases: 0. CDR3 size: 16 residues. CDR3 protein: CASSLGLAGSTDTQYF. CDR3 coding DNA: TGTGCCAGCAGCTTGGGACTAGCGGGGAGCACAGATACGCAGTATTTT.

This clonotype was seen a handful of times. The V call is TRBV5-5, the J call TRBJ1-2; D is uncertain. The germline V gene has CDR1 SGHKS and CDR2 YYEKEE (reference sequence). CDR3 size: 15 residues. Trimming left V 4 bases short and J 3 bases short, with 16 bases between. The CDR3: CASSPNPTEYYGYTF. In DNA, the CDR3 is TGTGCCAGCAGCCCCAACCCTACAGAATACTATGGCTACACCTTC.

This CDR3 reads CSARTSGNTDTQYF. For the CDR3, the DNA is TGCAGTGCTAGAACTAGCGGGAACACAGATACGCAGTATTTT. The J gene is TRBJ2-3, the V gene TRBV20-1; 10 bases agree with TRBD2. Germline loops: CDR1 DFQATT, CDR2 SNEGSKA (reference sequence). The CDR3 runs to 14 residues. The V segment lost 2 bases and the J segment 2 bases; nucleotides outside the gene matches: 1.

The V call is TRBV12-3 or TRBV12-4, the J call TRBJ2-6; 7 positions agree with TRBD2. The ends lost 3 bases at V and 0 bases at J; junction bases unmatched: 8. The CDR3 runs 18 residues. CDR3 protein: CASSFSRGGSSGANVLTF. In DNA, the CDR3 is TGTGCCAGCAGTTTTTCGCGGGGAGGGAGCTCTGGGGCCAACGTCCTGACTTTC.

This clonotype has more than one count but fewer than ten. The chain combines TRBV5-1 with TRBJ2-7; no clear D gene. The V end was cut by 2 bases, the J end by 3 bases, with 6 bases between. Germline-derived CDR1 and CDR2 are SGHRS and YFSETQ. The CDR3 runs to 12 residues. The CDR3 loop is CASSFRRYEQYF. DNA for the CDR3: TGCGCCAGCAGCTTTAGACGCTACGAGCAGTACTTC.